The clone carrying this T cell receptor beta chain was seen a few times. Researchers ran the PCR with 60 Vbeta and 13 Jbeta primers. The data were produced by immunoSEQ multiplex PCR, yet TCRdb's version contains in-frame clones alone and is incomplete. The repertoire holds 75,000 to 100,000 clones, with about 80% as singletons. This sample was taken from a study of cytomegalovirus exposure and HLA in healthy donors. Study-wide background: From HLA-typed donors, an early data release held roughly 80 million unique TCRs.

CDR1 and CDR2 from the germline V gene are SGHNT and YYREEE (reference sequence). Deletions cut 7 bases from V and 3 bases from J, with 12 bases between. The CDR3 spans 13 residues. The V call is TRBV5-4, the J call TRBJ2-3, with a possible D match to TRBD2 (6 bases). The TCR sequence derives from a man in his sixties in good health and CMV-seropositive. Sample: PBMCs. The CDR3 loop reads CASGFSGTDTQYF. DNA of the CDR3: TGTGCCAGCGGGTTTAGCGGTACAGATACGCAGTATTTT.